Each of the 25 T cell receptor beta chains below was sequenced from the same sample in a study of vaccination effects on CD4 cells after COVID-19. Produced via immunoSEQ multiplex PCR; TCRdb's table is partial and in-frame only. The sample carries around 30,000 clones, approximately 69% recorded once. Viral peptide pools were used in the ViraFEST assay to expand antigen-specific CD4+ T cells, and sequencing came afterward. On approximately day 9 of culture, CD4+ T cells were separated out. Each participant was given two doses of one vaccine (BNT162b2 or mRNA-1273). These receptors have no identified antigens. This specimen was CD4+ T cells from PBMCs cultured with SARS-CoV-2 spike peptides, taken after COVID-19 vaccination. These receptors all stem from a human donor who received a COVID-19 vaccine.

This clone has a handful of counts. The chain's CDR3 is CASSPVRGQINEKLFF. CDR3 DNA sequence: TGTGCCAGCAGCCCTGTTAGGGGACAGATTAATGAAAAACTGTTTTTT. The chain employs TRBV27 and TRBJ1-4; TRBD1 aligns across 7 bases. Germline loops: CDR1 MNHEY, CDR2 SMNVEV (reference sequence). This CDR3 has 16 residues. J was trimmed by 4 bases and V by 6 bases; bases with no gene match: 11.

CDR3 protein: CASSLDGRGANNEQFF. The CDR3 DNA reads TGCGCCAGCAGCCTGGATGGGCGAGGGGCTAACAATGAGCAGTTCTTC. This chain connects TRBV5-1 to TRBJ2-1; perhaps D is TRBD1 or TRBD2 (5 bases each). The CDR3 consists of 16 residues. Germline assignment: CDR1 SGHRS and CDR2 YFSETQ. V lost 4 bases, J lost 5 bases, and 19 bases lay in between.

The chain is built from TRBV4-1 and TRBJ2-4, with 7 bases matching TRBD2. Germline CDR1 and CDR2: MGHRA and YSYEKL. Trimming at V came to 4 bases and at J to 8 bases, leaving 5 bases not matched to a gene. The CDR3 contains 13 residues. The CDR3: CASSRTREDIQYF. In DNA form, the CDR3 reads TGCGCCAGCAGCCGGACCCGGGAGGACATTCAGTACTTC.

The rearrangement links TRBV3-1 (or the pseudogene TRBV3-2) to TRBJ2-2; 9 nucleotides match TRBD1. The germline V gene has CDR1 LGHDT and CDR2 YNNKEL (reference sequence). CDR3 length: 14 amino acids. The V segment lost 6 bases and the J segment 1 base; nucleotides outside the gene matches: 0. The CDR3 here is CASRDRGNTGELFF. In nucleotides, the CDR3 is TGTGCCAGCAGGGACAGGGGGAACACCGGGGAGCTGTTTTTT.

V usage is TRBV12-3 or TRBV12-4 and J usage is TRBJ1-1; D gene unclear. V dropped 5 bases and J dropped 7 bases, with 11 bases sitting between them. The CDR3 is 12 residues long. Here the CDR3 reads CASSNPGGEAFF. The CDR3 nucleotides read TGTGCCAGCAGTAACCCGGGAGGTGAAGCTTTCTTT.

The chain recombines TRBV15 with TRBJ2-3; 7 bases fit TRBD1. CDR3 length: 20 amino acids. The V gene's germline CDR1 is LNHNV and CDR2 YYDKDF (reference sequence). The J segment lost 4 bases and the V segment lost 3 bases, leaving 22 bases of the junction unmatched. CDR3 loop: CATSRGWLDRFIIGPDTQYF. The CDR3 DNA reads TGTGCCACCAGCAGGGGTTGGTTGGACAGGTTTATAATAGGACCAGATACGCAGTATTTT.

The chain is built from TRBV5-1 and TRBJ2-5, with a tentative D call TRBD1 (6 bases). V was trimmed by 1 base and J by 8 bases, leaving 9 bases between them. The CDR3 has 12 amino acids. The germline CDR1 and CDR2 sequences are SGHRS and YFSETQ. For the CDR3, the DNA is TGCGCCAGCAGCTTGAACAGGGACACCCAGTACTTC. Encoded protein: CASSLNRDTQYF.

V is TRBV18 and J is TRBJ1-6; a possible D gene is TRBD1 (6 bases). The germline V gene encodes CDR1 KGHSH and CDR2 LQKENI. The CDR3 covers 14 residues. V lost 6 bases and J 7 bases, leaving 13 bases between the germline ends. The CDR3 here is CASSSGVVNSPLHF. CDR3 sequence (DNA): TGTGCCAGCTCTTCAGGGGTGGTGAATTCACCCCTCCACTTT. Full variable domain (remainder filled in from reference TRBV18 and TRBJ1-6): NAGVMQNPRHLVRRRGQEARLRCSPMKGHSHVYWYRQLPEEGLKFMVYLQKENIIDESGMPKERFSAEFPKEGPSILRIQQVVRGDSAAYFCASSSGVVNSPLHFGNGTRLTVT.

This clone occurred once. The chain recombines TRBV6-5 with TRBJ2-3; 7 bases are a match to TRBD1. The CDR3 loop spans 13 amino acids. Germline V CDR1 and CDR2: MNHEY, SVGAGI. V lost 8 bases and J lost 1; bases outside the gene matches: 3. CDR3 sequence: CASGQARTDTQYF. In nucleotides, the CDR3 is TGTGCCAGCGGACAGGCGCGCACAGATACGCAGTATTTT.

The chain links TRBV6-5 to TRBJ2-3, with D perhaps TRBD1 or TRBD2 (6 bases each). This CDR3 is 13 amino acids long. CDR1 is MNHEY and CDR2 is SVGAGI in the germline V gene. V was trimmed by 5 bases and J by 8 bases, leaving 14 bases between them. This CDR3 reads CASSTGTPSTQYF. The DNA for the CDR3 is TGTGCCAGCAGTACAGGGACTCCGAGTACGCAGTATTTT.

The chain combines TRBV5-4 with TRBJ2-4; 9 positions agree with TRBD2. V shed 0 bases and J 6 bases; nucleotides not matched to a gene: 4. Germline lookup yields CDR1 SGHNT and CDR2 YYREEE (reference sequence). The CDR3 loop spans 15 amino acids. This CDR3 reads CASSLDLAGSNIQYF. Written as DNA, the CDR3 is TGTGCCAGCAGCTTGGATCTAGCGGGATCAAACATTCAGTACTTC. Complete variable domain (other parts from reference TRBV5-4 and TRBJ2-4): ETGVTQSPTHLIKTRGQQVTLRCSSQSGHNTVSWYQQALGQGPQFIFQYYREEENGRGNFPPRFSGLQFPNYSSELNVNALELDDSALYLCASSLDLAGSNIQYFGAGTRLSVL.

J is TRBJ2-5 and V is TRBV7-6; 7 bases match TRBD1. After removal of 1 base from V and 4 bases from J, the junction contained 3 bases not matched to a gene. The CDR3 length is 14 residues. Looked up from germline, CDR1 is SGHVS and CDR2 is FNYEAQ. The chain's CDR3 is CASSLGGQLETQYF. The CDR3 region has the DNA TGTGCCAGCAGCTTAGGGGGACAGTTAGAGACCCAGTACTTC. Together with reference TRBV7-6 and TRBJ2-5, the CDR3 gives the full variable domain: GAGVSQSPRYKVTKRGQDVALRCDPISGHVSLYWYRQALGQGPEFLTYFNYEAQQDKSGLPNDRFSAERPEGSISTLTIQRTEQRDSAMYRCASSLGGQLETQYFGPGTRLLVL.

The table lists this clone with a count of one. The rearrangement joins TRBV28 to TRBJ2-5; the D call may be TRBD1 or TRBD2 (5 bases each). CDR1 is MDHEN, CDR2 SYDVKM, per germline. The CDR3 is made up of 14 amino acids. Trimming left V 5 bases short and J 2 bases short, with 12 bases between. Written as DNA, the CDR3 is TGTGCCAGCAGTCGATCGGGGACGCAAGAGACCCAGTACTTC. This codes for CASSRSGTQETQYF.

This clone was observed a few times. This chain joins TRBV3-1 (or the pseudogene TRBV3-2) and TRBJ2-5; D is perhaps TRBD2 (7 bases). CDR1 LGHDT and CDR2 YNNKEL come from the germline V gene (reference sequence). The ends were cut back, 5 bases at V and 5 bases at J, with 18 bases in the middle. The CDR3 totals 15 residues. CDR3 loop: CASSRAGGRPETQYF. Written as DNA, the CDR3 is TGTGCCAGCAGCAGGGCCGGGGGGCGTCCGGAGACCCAGTACTTC.

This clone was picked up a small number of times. In DNA, the CDR3 is TGTGCCAGCAGCACGTTAAACTATGGCTACACCTTC. Its protein is CASSTLNYGYTF. The chain combines TRBV28 with TRBJ1-2; D is unclear. V was clipped by 6 bases and J by 2 bases, with 7 bases between them. The CDR3 loop spans 12 amino acids. Germline V gives CDR1 MDHEN, CDR2 SYDVKM.

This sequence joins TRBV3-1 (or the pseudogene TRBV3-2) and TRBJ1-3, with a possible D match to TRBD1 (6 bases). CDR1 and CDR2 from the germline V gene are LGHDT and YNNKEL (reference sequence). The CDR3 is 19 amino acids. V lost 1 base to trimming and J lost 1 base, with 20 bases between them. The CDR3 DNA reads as TGTGCCAGCAGCCAAGTTCACCCAGGGGAACTCGCTTCTGGAAACACCATATATTTT. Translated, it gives CASSQVHPGELASGNTIYF.

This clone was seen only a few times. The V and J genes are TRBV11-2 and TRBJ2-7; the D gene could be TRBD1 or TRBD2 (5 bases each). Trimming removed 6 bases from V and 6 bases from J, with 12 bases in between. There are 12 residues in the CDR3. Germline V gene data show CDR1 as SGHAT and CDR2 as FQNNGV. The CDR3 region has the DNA TGTGCCAGCAGAGGGGCCAGCGGCGAGCAGTACTTC. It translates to CASRGASGEQYF.

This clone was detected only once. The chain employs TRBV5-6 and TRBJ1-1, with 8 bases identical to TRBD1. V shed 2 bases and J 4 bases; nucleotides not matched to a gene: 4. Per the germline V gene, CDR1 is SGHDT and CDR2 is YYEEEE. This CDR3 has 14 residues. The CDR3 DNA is TGTGCCAGCAGCTTTACAGGGGGGCCCACTGAAGCTTTCTTT. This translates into CASSFTGGPTEAFF.

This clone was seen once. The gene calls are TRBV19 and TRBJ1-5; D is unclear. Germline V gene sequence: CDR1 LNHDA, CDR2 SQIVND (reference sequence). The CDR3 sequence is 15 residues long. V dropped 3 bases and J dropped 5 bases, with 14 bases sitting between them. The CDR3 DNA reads TGTGCCAGTAGTATTCGAGGGTCAACTTATCAGCCCCAGCATTTT. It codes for CASSIRGSTYQPQHF.

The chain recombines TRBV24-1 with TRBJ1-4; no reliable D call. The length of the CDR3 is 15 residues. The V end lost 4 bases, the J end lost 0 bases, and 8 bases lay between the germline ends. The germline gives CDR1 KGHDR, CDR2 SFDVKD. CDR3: CATSEAGATNEKLFF. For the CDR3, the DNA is TGTGCCACCAGTGAGGCGGGAGCAACTAATGAAAAACTGTTTTTT.

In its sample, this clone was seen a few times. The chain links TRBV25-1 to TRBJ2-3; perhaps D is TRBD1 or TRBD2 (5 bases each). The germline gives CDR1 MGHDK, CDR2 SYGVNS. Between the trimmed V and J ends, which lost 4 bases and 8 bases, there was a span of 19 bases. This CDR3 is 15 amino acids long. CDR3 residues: CASSGGPGTFSTQYF. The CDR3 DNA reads TGTGCCAGCAGTGGAGGGCCGGGGACCTTTAGTACGCAGTATTTT.

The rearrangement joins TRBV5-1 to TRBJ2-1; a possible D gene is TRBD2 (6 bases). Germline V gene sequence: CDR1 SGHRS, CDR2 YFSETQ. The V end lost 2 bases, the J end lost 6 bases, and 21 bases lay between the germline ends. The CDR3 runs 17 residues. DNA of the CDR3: TGCGCCAGCAGCTTCCGCCCCTCTAGCGCTGCCGGCAATGAGCAGTTCTTC. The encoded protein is CASSFRPSSAAGNEQFF. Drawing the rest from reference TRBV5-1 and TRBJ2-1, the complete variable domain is KAGVTQTPRYLIKTRGQQVTLSCSPISGHRSVSWYQQTPGQGLQFLFEYFSETQRNKGNFPGRFSGRQFSNSRSEMNVSTLELGDSALYLCASSFRPSSAAGNEQFFGPGTRLTVL.

The DNA of the CDR3 is TGTGCCAGCAGTTACTCGACTAGCTCCTACAATGAGCAGTTCTTC. This codes for CASSYSTSSYNEQFF. The rearrangement joins TRBV6-5 to TRBJ2-1, with a possible D match to TRBD2 (6 bases). CDR3 length equals 15 residues. The germline gives CDR1 MNHEY, CDR2 SVGAGI. V was shortened by 0 bases and J by 0 bases, with 6 bases between the two germline ends.

CDR3 protein: CASSRQGRGTATNEKLFF. In DNA form, the CDR3 reads TGTGCCAGCAGTCGACAGGGTAGGGGGACTGCAACTAATGAAAAACTGTTTTTT. This rearrangement joins TRBV6-6 to TRBJ1-4, with TRBD1 matching 7 bases. Germline V gives CDR1 MNHNY, CDR2 SVGAGI (reference sequence). V shed 5 bases, J shed 0 bases, and the junction held 12 bases outside the gene matches. The CDR3 sequence is 18 residues long.

CDR3 in DNA: TGTGCCAGCAGCTTAGGTAGCGGGACTAACTATGGCTACACCTTC. This gives the protein CASSLGSGTNYGYTF. The V gene is TRBV11-2, the J gene TRBJ1-2; no firm D call. Germline CDR1 SGHAT, CDR2 FQNNGV. V lost 1 base and J 0 bases, leaving 9 bases between the germline ends. This CDR3 comprises 15 residues.